This T cell receptor (beta chain) was documented in a study of PD-L1 blockade in urothelial cancer. Whole-study context: At some point between 2012 and 2014 therapy began: atezolizumab 1,200 mg intravenously every 3 weeks. About nine tenths of the roughly 30 patients were men with bladder-origin urothelial cancer. Once treatment had started, blood was analyzed at 3 weeks (second dose) and again at 6 weeks.

This clone was counted once. This table comes from immunoSEQ multiplex PCR, and its TCRdb copy is limited to in-frame clones, with some not included. The data show 71,000 or so clones, with roughly nine tenths seen just once and less than 3.5% held by the top ten. Germline CDR1 is SQVTM and CDR2 is ANQGSEA. V shed 1 base and J 5 bases; nucleotides not matched to a gene: 15. The CDR3 sequence is 18 residues long. The study collected 1 to 8 samples per patient, pretreatment and on-treatment. The sequence came from a man in his fifties or sixties with urothelial cancer. The rearrangement joins TRBV29-1 to TRBJ2-5, with 11 bases that match TRBD2. The material was PBMCs, obtained around atezolizumab (anti-PD-L1) treatment. The CDR3 is CSVEGGSRLAGGSETQYF. The CDR3 bases are TGCAGCGTTGAAGGGGGTAGTAGGCTAGCGGGGGGATCTGAGACCCAGTACTTC.